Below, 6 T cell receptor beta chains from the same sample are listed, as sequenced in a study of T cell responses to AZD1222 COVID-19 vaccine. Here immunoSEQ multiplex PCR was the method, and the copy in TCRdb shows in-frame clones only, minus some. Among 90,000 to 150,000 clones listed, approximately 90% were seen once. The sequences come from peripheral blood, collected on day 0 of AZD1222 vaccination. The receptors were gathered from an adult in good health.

CDR3 amino acids: CASSEAVGRGNTEAFF. CDR3 bases: TGTGCCAGCAGTGAAGCTGTGGGGAGGGGGAACACTGAAGCTTTCTTT. This chain connects TRBV6-1 to TRBJ1-1; tentatively, D is TRBD1 (5 bases). The CDR3 extends over 16 amino acids. With 0 bases removed from V and 1 base from J, the gap between germline ends came to 12 bases. Germline-derived CDR1 and CDR2 are MNHNS and SASEGT.

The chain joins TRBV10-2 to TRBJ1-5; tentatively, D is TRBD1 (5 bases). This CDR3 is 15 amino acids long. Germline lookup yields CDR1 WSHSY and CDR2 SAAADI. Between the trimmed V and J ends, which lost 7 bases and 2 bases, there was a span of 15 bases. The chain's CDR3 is CASTFDLGGNQPQHF. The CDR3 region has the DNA TGCGCCAGCACCTTTGACCTGGGGGGCAATCAGCCCCAGCATTTT.

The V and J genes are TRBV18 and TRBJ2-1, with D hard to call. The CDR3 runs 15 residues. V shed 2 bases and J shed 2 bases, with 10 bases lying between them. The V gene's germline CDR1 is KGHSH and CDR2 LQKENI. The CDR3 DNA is TGTGCCAGCTCACCATCTCCCGGTACCTACAATGAGCAGTTCTTC. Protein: CASSPSPGTYNEQFF.

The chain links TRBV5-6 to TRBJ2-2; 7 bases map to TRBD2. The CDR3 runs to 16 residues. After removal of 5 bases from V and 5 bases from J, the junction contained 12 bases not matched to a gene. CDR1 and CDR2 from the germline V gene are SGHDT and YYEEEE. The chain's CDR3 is CASSRRRELKTGELFF. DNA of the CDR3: TGTGCCAGCAGTAGGCGGCGGGAGTTGAAGACCGGGGAGCTGTTTTTT.

CDR3 loop: CASSSLSGSSYNEQFF. CDR3 bases: TGTGCCAGCTCATCTCTTAGCGGGAGTTCCTACAATGAGCAGTTCTTC. This sequence joins TRBV18 and TRBJ2-1, with 9 bases matching TRBD2. The CDR3 has 16 residues. Losses at the gene ends were 5 bases for V and 1 base for J; bases not matched to a gene: 6. Germline V lookup: CDR1 KGHSH, CDR2 LQKENI. Combining the CDR3 with reference TRBV18 and TRBJ2-1 gives the whole variable domain NAGVMQNPRHLVRRRGQEARLRCSPMKGHSHVYWYRQLPEEGLKFMVYLQKENIIDESGMPKERFSAEFPKEGPSILRIQQVVRGDSAAYFCASSSLSGSSYNEQFFGPGTRLTVL.

The CDR3 reads CASRMTANTEAFF. CDR3 nucleotide sequence: TGTGCCAGCAGAATGACGGCAAACACTGAAGCTTTCTTT. The genes are TRBV12-3 or TRBV12-4 and TRBJ1-1, with D unresolved. V lost 6 bases, J lost 2 bases, and 10 bases lay in between. There are 13 residues in the CDR3.